What follows are 16 T cell receptor beta chains derived from one specimen sequenced in a study of blood T cell repertoires in COVID-19. The repertoire was sequenced with immunoSEQ multiplex PCR; TCRdb's copy has only in-frame clones and lacks some. The table lists more than 300,000 clones, 88% of them singletons. Material: PBMCs or T cells enriched from blood (not recorded which). Receptors were obtained from a woman younger than 30 who had recovered from COVID-19.

The count of this clone is one. The genes are TRBV1 and TRBJ2-3; the table's D call, TRBD1, has no DNA check behind it. TRBV1 is a pseudogene. The CDR3 covers 16 residues. The CDR3 sequence is CTSRRTGGLRADTQYF. The DNA for the CDR3 is TGCACCAGCAGGAGGACAGGGGGCTTGAGGGCAGATACGCAGTATTTT.

This clone was counted a single time. V gene TRBV30 combines with J gene TRBJ2-5; TRBD1 aligns across 7 bases. Trimming took 1 base from V and 6 from J; bases not matched to a gene: 11. Germline CDR1 reads GTSNPN; CDR2 reads SVGIG (reference sequence). There are 15 residues in the CDR3. CDR3 region: CAWSGDRTGFQTQYF. As DNA, the CDR3 is TGTGCCTGGAGTGGGGATCGGACAGGATTTCAGACCCAGTACTTC.

The rearrangement uses TRBV19 and TRBJ1-3; D not resolved. CDR3 size: 13 residues. V dropped 5 bases and J dropped 9 bases, with 14 bases sitting between them. Germline loops: CDR1 LNHDA, CDR2 SQIVND (reference sequence). CDR3 DNA: TGTGCCAGTAGTGCGAAGGTTGGACTCACCATATATTTT. Translation gives CASSAKVGLTIYF.

This chain joins TRBV6-6 and TRBJ1-6, with no clear D. Germline V gene sequence: CDR1 MNHNY, CDR2 SVGAGI (reference sequence). With 5 bases removed from V and 4 bases from J, the gap between germline ends came to 12 bases. This CDR3 is 15 amino acids long. CDR3 sequence: CASSEGITYNSPLHF. CDR3 bases: TGTGCCAGCAGTGAGGGTATTACTTATAATTCACCCCTCCACTTT.

This sequence joins TRBV7-9 and TRBJ2-2, with 10 bases that match TRBD1. CDR1 and CDR2 from the germline V gene are SEHNR and FQNEAQ (reference sequence). This CDR3 is 14 amino acids long. V lost 10 bases, J lost 6 bases, and 8 bases stayed unmatched. The CDR3 loop is CATPGDRGAGELFF. The CDR3 DNA sequence: TGTGCCACCCCGGGGGACAGGGGAGCCGGGGAGCTGTTTTTT. Combining the CDR3 with reference TRBV7-9 and TRBJ2-2 gives the whole variable domain DTGVSQNPRHKITKRGQNVTFRCDPISEHNRLYWYRQTLGQGPEFLTYFQNEAQLEKSRLLSDRFSAERPKGSFSTLEIQRTEQGDSAMYLCATPGDRGAGELFFGEGSRLTVL.

This clone showed up just a few times. The V call is TRBV9, the J call TRBJ2-2, with 8 bases identical to TRBD2. The germline gives CDR1 SGDLS, CDR2 YYNGEE. J lost 3 bases, V lost 4 bases, and 5 bases had no gene match. CDR3 length: 15 amino acids. This CDR3 is CASSLGLADTGELFF. Written as DNA, the CDR3 is TGTGCCAGCAGCCTAGGACTAGCCGACACCGGGGAGCTGTTTTTT.

The chain combines TRBV28 with TRBJ1-6; TRBD1 is a possible D gene (5 bases). CDR1 MDHEN and CDR2 SYDVKM come from the germline V gene. This CDR3 is built from 16 residues. The V end was cut by 6 bases, the J end by 9 bases, with 21 bases between. CDR3 loop: CASSPLTVFKGSPLHF. The CDR3 bases are TGTGCCAGCAGCCCCCTGACAGTTTTTAAGGGTTCACCCCTCCACTTT.

This chain uses TRBV10-3 with TRBJ1-2; 10 nucleotides match TRBD1. Germline loops: CDR1 ENHRY, CDR2 SYGVKD. The V and J ends lost 6 bases and 8 bases, in that order; junction bases with no gene match: 15. CDR3 length: 16 amino acids. The CDR3 loop reads CAIRAATPGQGQGYTF. The DNA for the CDR3 is TGTGCCATCAGAGCCGCGACCCCGGGACAGGGGCAGGGCTACACCTTC.

A single count supports this clone. The chain links TRBV5-1 to TRBJ1-1; 11 bases are a match to TRBD1. From germline, CDR1 is SGHRS and CDR2 YFSETQ. The CDR3 consists of 13 residues. V dropped 4 bases and J dropped 9; count of bases not matched to a gene: 5. The CDR3 loop is CASSADRGLKAFF. The CDR3 coding sequence is TGCGCCAGCAGCGCGGACAGGGGGCTAAAAGCTTTCTTT.

The chain carries TRBV14 and TRBJ2-7; D is unclear. Trimming pared 0 bases from V and 3 bases from J, leaving 12 bases between. CDR3 length: 15 residues. Germline V CDR1 and CDR2: SGHDN, FVKESK. The CDR3 spells CASSQEAVSGYEQYF. The CDR3 nucleotides are TGTGCCAGCAGCCAAGAGGCGGTTTCGGGCTACGAGCAGTACTTC.

The chain joins TRBV29-1 to TRBJ1-2; D call uncertain. V lost 4 bases and J lost 3, with 3 bases in between. Germline assignment: CDR1 SQVTM and CDR2 ANQGSEA. There are 10 residues in the CDR3. CDR3 residues: CSVADYGYTF. The CDR3 bases are TGCAGCGTTGCCGACTATGGCTACACCTTC.

This clone was observed once. The rearrangement joins TRBV3-1 (or the pseudogene TRBV3-2) to TRBJ1-1; D is unresolved. The V gene's germline CDR1 is LGHDT and CDR2 YNNKEL (reference sequence). V dropped 3 bases and J dropped 11 bases, with 16 bases sitting between them. The CDR3 length is 13 residues. This chain's CDR3 is CASSQSGPGGAFF. The CDR3 DNA is TGTGCCAGCAGCCAGAGTGGCCCCGGCGGGGCTTTCTTT.

V gene TRBV29-1 combines with J gene TRBJ1-2; D unclear. Germline CDR1 reads SQVTM; CDR2 reads ANQGSEA. There are 13 residues in the CDR3. V was clipped by 3 bases and J by 4 bases, with 12 bases between them. The CDR3 loop is CSVDLPGSYGYTF. Written as DNA, the CDR3 is TGCAGCGTTGATCTACCAGGATCCTATGGCTACACCTTC.

This clone showed up just a few times. In nucleotides, the CDR3 is TGTGCCAGCAGTGAATCCACAGTCACTGAAGCTTTCTTT. This translates into CASSESTVTEAFF. The chain uses TRBV25-1 and TRBJ1-1; unclear D gene. V lost 1 base and J 4 bases, leaving 7 bases between the germline ends. The length of the CDR3 is 13 residues. CDR1 is MGHDK and CDR2 is SYGVNS in the germline V gene. Drawing the rest from reference TRBV25-1 and TRBJ1-1, the complete variable domain is EADIYQTPRYLVIGTGKKITLECSQTMGHDKMYWYQQDPGMELHLIHYSYGVNSTEKGDLSSESTVSRIRTEHFPLTLESARPSHTSQYLCASSESTVTEAFFGQGTRLTVV.

This clone has just a few counts. This chain connects TRBV15 to TRBJ1-1; D remains ambiguous. The V gene lost 6 bases and the J gene lost 4 bases, with 12 bases spanning the gap. The CDR3 covers 13 residues. Germline CDR1 reads LNHNV; CDR2 reads YYDKDF (reference sequence). For the CDR3, the DNA is TGTGCCACCAGACGGGGTGGGGTCACTGAAGCTTTCTTT. Its translation: CATRRGGVTEAFF.

The chain uses TRBV7-2 and TRBJ1-2; no clear D gene. V was cut by 3 bases and J by 11 bases, with 13 bases left in between. The CDR3 consists of 12 residues. Germline CDR1 and CDR2: SGHTA and FQGNSA. The CDR3 loop reads CASSFMEISYTF. CDR3 DNA sequence: TGTGCCAGCAGCTTTATGGAGATCTCTTACACCTTC. Complete variable domain (other parts from reference TRBV7-2 and TRBJ1-2): GAGVSQSPSNKVTEKGKDVELRCDPISGHTALYWYRQSLGQGLEFLIYFQGNSAPDKSGLPSDRFSAERTGGSVSTLTIQRTQQEDSAVYLCASSFMEISYTFGSGTRLTVV.